The rows below give T cell receptor beta chains drawn from one sample of a study of Graves' ophthalmopathy and Graves' hyperthyroidism. TCRdb re-called the multiplex PCR reads through MiXCR, storing one row per CDR3 protein. There are 350,000 to 450,000 distinct CDR3 sequences in the sample; around 16% occur only once, and 1.6% lies in the top ten. The sample was peripheral blood. Receptors were obtained from a woman younger than 30 with Graves' ophthalmopathy. CDR3s leave out the opening cysteine and the closing phenylalanine or tryptophan. Fields, in order: CDR3 protein, V gene, J gene.

CDR3aa: ASSRSSYEQY; v_gene: TRBV6-2/TRBV6-3; j_gene: TRBJ2-7
CDR3aa: ASSLGGRELNTEAF; v_gene: TRBV2; j_gene: TRBJ1-1
CDR3aa: SARDPRVYEQY; v_gene: TRBV20-1; j_gene: TRBJ2-7
CDR3aa: ASSFRGPNTGELF; v_gene: TRBV6-2/TRBV6-3; j_gene: TRBJ2-2
CDR3aa: ASSLYKAGNTIY; v_gene: TRBV3-1; j_gene: TRBJ1-3
CDR3aa: AISESASWAQMNTEAF; v_gene: TRBV10-3; j_gene: TRBJ1-1
CDR3aa: ASSLGQGTPNYGYT; v_gene: TRBV5-1; j_gene: TRBJ1-2
CDR3aa: ASSLGRMGGGGYT; v_gene: TRBV7-8; j_gene: TRBJ1-2
CDR3aa: ASNRQSGPYEQY; v_gene: TRBV2; j_gene: TRBJ2-7
CDR3aa: ASRRFRVDTQY; v_gene: TRBV12-3/TRBV12-4; j_gene: TRBJ2-3
CDR3aa: ASSEAGREETQY; v_gene: TRBV9; j_gene: TRBJ2-5
CDR3aa: ASSDSSSGNTIY; v_gene: TRBV2; j_gene: TRBJ1-3
CDR3aa: ASSNLQGRQWNTEAF; v_gene: TRBV6-2/TRBV6-3; j_gene: TRBJ1-1
CDR3aa: ASSQNPLAQY; v_gene: TRBV12-3/TRBV12-4; j_gene: TRBJ2-5
CDR3aa: ASSEEGRANQPQH; v_gene: TRBV7-9; j_gene: TRBJ1-5
CDR3aa: ASRPNYASYEQY; v_gene: TRBV7-2; j_gene: TRBJ2-7
CDR3aa: ASSQDRRRVRY; v_gene: TRBV14; j_gene: TRBJ2-7
CDR3aa: ASSLPTSGTSYEQY; v_gene: TRBV5-1; j_gene: TRBJ2-7
CDR3aa: ASSLRKGRTGELF; v_gene: TRBV28; j_gene: TRBJ2-2
CDR3aa: ASTGAPRLYSNQPQH; v_gene: TRBV19; j_gene: TRBJ1-5
CDR3aa: ASSPLSTGKEAF; v_gene: TRBV6-1; j_gene: TRBJ1-1
CDR3aa: ASSQVWGSKNIQY; v_gene: TRBV4-3; j_gene: TRBJ2-4
CDR3aa: ASSEILAEQY; v_gene: TRBV6-1; j_gene: TRBJ2-7
CDR3aa: ASRVRNTEAF; v_gene: TRBV6-2/TRBV6-3; j_gene: TRBJ1-1
CDR3aa: ASSVPGWRGGRTGELF; v_gene: TRBV11-2; j_gene: TRBJ2-2
CDR3aa: ASSYSSGRDNYGYT; v_gene: TRBV6-5; j_gene: TRBJ1-2
CDR3aa: ASSLRGTSLAQETQY; v_gene: TRBV7-6; j_gene: TRBJ2-5
CDR3aa: ASSLEGPGAYEQY; v_gene: TRBV12-3/TRBV12-4; j_gene: TRBJ2-7
CDR3aa: ASSYAAGSSYEQY; v_gene: TRBV7-2; j_gene: TRBJ2-7
CDR3aa: ASSAHNLGYEQY; v_gene: TRBV2; j_gene: TRBJ2-7
CDR3aa: ASSPGQPFRGYT; v_gene: TRBV7-2; j_gene: TRBJ1-2
CDR3aa: ASSQQDYQPQH; v_gene: TRBV27; j_gene: TRBJ1-5
CDR3aa: SARDAGTRTYEQY; v_gene: TRBV20-1; j_gene: TRBJ2-7
CDR3aa: ASPAVPNTGELF; v_gene: TRBV2; j_gene: TRBJ2-2
CDR3aa: ASSGRAGVDTEAF; v_gene: TRBV10-2; j_gene: TRBJ1-1
CDR3aa: ASSKDRYGYT; v_gene: TRBV12-3/TRBV12-4; j_gene: TRBJ1-2
CDR3aa: ASSSDTYEQY; v_gene: TRBV7-8; j_gene: TRBJ2-7
CDR3aa: ASSPAGQGSNQPQH; v_gene: TRBV28; j_gene: TRBJ1-5
CDR3aa: SALSSGRAYEQY; v_gene: TRBV20-1; j_gene: TRBJ2-7
CDR3aa: AWAAETDAPRGYT; v_gene: TRBV30; j_gene: TRBJ1-2
CDR3aa: ASSQDFGGTYEQY; v_gene: TRBV14; j_gene: TRBJ2-7
CDR3aa: ASSLKSPNQPQH; v_gene: TRBV27; j_gene: TRBJ1-5
CDR3aa: ASSPRGGKTGANALT; v_gene: TRBV6-4; j_gene: TRBJ2-6
CDR3aa: ASSFQEGNTIY; v_gene: TRBV12-3/TRBV12-4; j_gene: TRBJ1-3
CDR3aa: ASSLSGSKVGAF; v_gene: TRBV27; j_gene: TRBJ1-1
CDR3aa: ASSLAPQSTY; v_gene: TRBV12-3/TRBV12-4; j_gene: TRBJ2-7
CDR3aa: ASSPGGAKAYEQY; v_gene: TRBV28; j_gene: TRBJ2-7
CDR3aa: ASSLDRESSGNTIY; v_gene: TRBV2; j_gene: TRBJ1-3
CDR3aa: ASSYGQTYEQY; v_gene: TRBV6-2/TRBV6-3; j_gene: TRBJ2-7
CDR3aa: ASSHPEGQETQY; v_gene: TRBV28; j_gene: TRBJ2-5
CDR3aa: ASSEQGDYGYT; v_gene: TRBV2; j_gene: TRBJ1-2
CDR3aa: ASSLDWQGADEQY; v_gene: TRBV11-2; j_gene: TRBJ2-7
CDR3aa: ASSRTSGSVDIQY; v_gene: TRBV7-2; j_gene: TRBJ2-4
CDR3aa: ASSETPTGGGYGYT; v_gene: TRBV10-2; j_gene: TRBJ1-2
CDR3aa: ASSTGRGDTEAF; v_gene: TRBV6-1; j_gene: TRBJ1-1
CDR3aa: ASSLVPGTGASS; v_gene: TRBV6-5; j_gene: TRBJ1-5